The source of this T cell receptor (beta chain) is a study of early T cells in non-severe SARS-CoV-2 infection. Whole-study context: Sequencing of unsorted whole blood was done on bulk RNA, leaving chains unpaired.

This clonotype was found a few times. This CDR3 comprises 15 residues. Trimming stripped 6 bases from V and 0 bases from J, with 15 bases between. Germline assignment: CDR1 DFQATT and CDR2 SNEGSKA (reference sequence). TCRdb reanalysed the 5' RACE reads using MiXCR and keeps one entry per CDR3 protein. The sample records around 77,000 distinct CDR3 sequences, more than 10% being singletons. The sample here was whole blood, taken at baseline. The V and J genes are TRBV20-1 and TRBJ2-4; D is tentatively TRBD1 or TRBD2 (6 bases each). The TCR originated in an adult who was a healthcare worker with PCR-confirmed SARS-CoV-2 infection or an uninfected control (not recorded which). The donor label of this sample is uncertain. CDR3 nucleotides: TGCAGTGCGGAGGGGGGCACTATAGCCAAAAACATTCAGTACTTC. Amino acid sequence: CSAEGGTIAKNIQYF.